A single sample is the source of the 31 T cell receptor beta chains below, sequenced in a study of cytomegalovirus exposure and HLA in healthy donors. PCR primers comprised 60 Vbeta and 13 Jbeta primers. The data were produced by immunoSEQ multiplex PCR, yet TCRdb's version contains in-frame clones alone and is incomplete. Found here are around 88,000 clones; the top ten clones hold less than 7%. Sequenced: PBMCs. Source of these receptors: a girl aged 10-17 years in good health and CMV-seropositive.

The rearrangement links TRBV13 to TRBJ2-3, with a weak D call TRBD2 (5 bases). Trimming removed 5 bases at V and 0 bases at J, with 15 bases between. This CDR3 region has 16 residues. Per the germline V gene, CDR1 is PRHDT and CDR2 is FYEKMQ (reference sequence). CDR3 loop: CASSHKQRRSTDTQYF. CDR3 DNA sequence: TGTGCCAGCAGCCATAAACAGCGGCGTAGCACAGATACGCAGTATTTT.

The chain carries TRBV29-1 and TRBJ1-1, with 8 positions matching TRBD1. Trimming removed 6 bases from V and 5 bases from J; junction bases left unmatched: 11. Germline-derived CDR1 and CDR2 are SQVTM and ANQGSEA. There are 14 residues in the CDR3. CDR3 loop: CSVSDRAGDTEAFF. CDR3 in DNA: TGCAGCGTATCGGACAGGGCGGGGGATACTGAAGCTTTCTTT.

The chain links TRBV5-6 to TRBJ2-7; weak D call: TRBD2 (7 bases). The CDR3 extends over 14 amino acids. Germline V gene lookup returns CDR1 SGHDT and CDR2 YYEEEE. The V and J ends lost 1 base and 7 bases respectively, with 15 bases between them. The DNA for the CDR3 is TGTGCCAGCAGCTTGCTTCGGGGGGCATTTGAGCAGTACGTC. It yields the protein CASSLLRGAFEQYV.

The CDR3 coding sequence is TGTGCCAGCAGCTTGGGGGGGCCAGATACGCAGTATTTT. Its translation: CASSLGGPDTQYF. V is TRBV5-6 and J is TRBJ2-3; maybe TRBD1 (6 bases). The CDR3 sequence is 13 residues long. The germline V gene has CDR1 SGHDT and CDR2 YYEEEE. Between the trimmed V and J ends, which lost 0 bases and 4 bases, there was a span of 6 bases.

J is TRBJ2-3 and V is TRBV5-6; 10 nucleotides align to TRBD1. Germline trimming cut 2 bases from V and 5 bases from J; bases unmatched to any gene: 5. Germline V gene lookup returns CDR1 SGHDT and CDR2 YYEEEE. This CDR3 has 15 residues. CDR3 nucleotide sequence: TGTGCCAGCAGCTTTGACAGGGGGCCAGAAGATACGCAGTATTTT. Its translation: CASSFDRGPEDTQYF.

The rearrangement joins TRBV6-4 to TRBJ1-5; no reliable D call. The ends were cut back, 7 bases at V and 11 bases at J, with 18 bases in the middle. Germline CDR1 is MRHNA and CDR2 is SNTAGT. The CDR3 is made up of 13 amino acids. The CDR3: CASNPLKLQAQHF. For the CDR3, the DNA is TGTGCCAGCAACCCCCTCAAACTGCAGGCCCAGCATTTT.

The chain uses TRBV9 and TRBJ2-6, with TRBD2 matching 9 bases. The V gene's germline CDR1 is SGDLS and CDR2 YYNGEE. The CDR3 loop spans 17 amino acids. The J segment lost 0 bases and the V segment lost 6 bases, leaving 7 bases of the junction unmatched. CDR3 loop: CASTAGGRASGANVLTF. The CDR3, as DNA: TGTGCCAGCACGGCGGGGGGGAGAGCCTCTGGGGCCAACGTCCTGACTTTC.

The gene calls are TRBV30 and TRBJ1-4; 7 bases are shared with TRBD1. Germline loops: CDR1 GTSNPN, CDR2 SVGIG (reference sequence). The CDR3 has 13 amino acids. The V and J ends lost 2 bases and 5 bases, in that order; junction bases with no gene match: 2. The CDR3 DNA reads as TGTGCCTGGAGTTGGACAGGCAATGAAAAACTGTTTTTT. It yields the protein CAWSWTGNEKLFF.

The J gene is TRBJ2-1, the V gene TRBV7-3; D may be TRBD1 (6 bases). Germline-derived CDR1 and CDR2 are SGHTA and FQGTGA. The CDR3 runs 16 residues. Trimming stripped 4 bases from V and 5 bases from J, with 18 bases between. CDR3 coding DNA: TGTGCCAGCAGCTCATCAGGGGACATACGAGACAATGAGCAGTTCTTC. Its translation: CASSSSGDIRDNEQFF. Using reference TRBV7-3 and TRBJ2-1 for the parts outside the CDR3, the full variable domain is GAGVSQTPSNKVTEKGKYVELRCDPISGHTALYWYRQSLGQGPEFLIYFQGTGAADDSGLPNDRFFAVRPEGSVSTLKIQRTERGDSAVYLCASSSSGDIRDNEQFFGPGTRLTVL.

The V and J genes are TRBV4-1 and TRBJ1-1, with TRBD1 identical over 10 bases. The CDR3 consists of 14 residues. J lost 6 bases, V lost 3 bases, and 4 bases had no gene match. CDR1 is MGHRA, CDR2 YSYEKL, per germline. The CDR3 sequence is CASSHGTGVSEAFF. The CDR3 nucleotides are TGCGCCAGCAGCCACGGGACAGGGGTCTCTGAAGCTTTCTTT.

J is TRBJ2-7 and V is TRBV5-1; TRBD1 agrees at 7 bases. The trim removed 0 bases at V and 5 bases at J, leaving 5 bases unmatched. CDR1 is SGHRS, CDR2 YFSETQ, per germline. The CDR3 runs 14 residues. The DNA for the CDR3 is TGCGCCAGCAGCTTGGGACAGGGTGACCACGAGCAGTACGTC. Amino acid sequence: CASSLGQGDHEQYV.

The rearrangement uses TRBV7-4 and TRBJ2-5; 12 bases map to TRBD2. The length of the CDR3 is 16 residues. Looked up from germline, CDR1 is SGHVT and CDR2 is SQSDAQ. The V segment lost 4 bases and the J segment 3 bases; nucleotides outside the gene matches: 6. The CDR3: CASSSPRLAGEETQYF. For the CDR3, the DNA is TGTGCCAGCAGCTCCCCCCGACTAGCGGGGGAAGAGACCCAGTACTTC.

The chain is built from TRBV5-1 and TRBJ2-7, with TRBD1 identical over 9 bases. V was clipped by 0 bases and J by 4 bases; unmatched bases: 5. CDR3 length: 15 amino acids. CDR1 and CDR2 from the germline V gene are SGHRS and YFSETQ. CDR3 coding DNA: TGCGCCAGCAGCTTGGAAGGGGACAGGGAATACGAGCAGTACTTC. It encodes CASSLEGDREYEQYF.

V gene TRBV6-1 combines with J gene TRBJ1-3; D is possibly TRBD1 (6 bases). Trimming took 11 bases from V and 2 from J, leaving 16 bases between them. This CDR3 contains 14 residues. Germline CDR1 reads MNHNS; CDR2 reads SASEGT. CDR3 protein: CAVGQGSAGNTIYF. The CDR3 region has the DNA TGTGCCGTCGGGCAGGGGTCGGCTGGAAACACCATATATTTT.

The DNA of the CDR3 is TGTGCCAGCAGTTACTCCTCGGTCGGCAATCAGCCCCAGCATTTT. Translation: CASSYSSVGNQPQHF. The chain recombines TRBV6-5 with TRBJ1-5; D gene ambiguous. Trimming shortened V by 0 bases and J by 2 bases, and 8 bases separated the two germline ends. CDR3 length: 15 amino acids. From germline, CDR1 is MNHEY and CDR2 SVGAGI.

The V and J genes are TRBV13 and TRBJ1-1; 8 nucleotides match TRBD1. Germline V gene lookup returns CDR1 PRHDT and CDR2 FYEKMQ (reference sequence). The trim removed 2 bases at V and 6 bases at J, leaving 8 bases unmatched. The CDR3 loop spans 15 amino acids. The CDR3 loop reads CASSLLLDRAPEAFF. The CDR3 DNA follows: TGTGCCAGCAGCTTATTGCTGGACAGGGCCCCTGAAGCTTTCTTT. The variable domain in full, with the rest retrieved from reference TRBV13 and TRBJ1-1, is AAGVIQSPRHLIKEKRETATLKCYPIPRHDTVYWYQQGPGQDPQFLISFYEKMQSDKGSIPDRFSAQQFSDYHSELNMSSLELGDSALYFCASSLLLDRAPEAFFGQGTRLTVV.

Here the CDR3 DNA reads TGTGCTAGTGCAGGGGGGTTTGACGAGCAGTACTTC. Translation: CASAGGFDEQYF. The genes are TRBV12-5 and TRBJ2-7; a possible D gene is TRBD1 (7 bases). The CDR3 covers 12 residues. V was pared by 7 bases and J by 5 bases, with 12 bases between. Germline CDR1 LGHNT, CDR2 FRNRAP.

This chain links TRBV7-9 with TRBJ1-3, with D possibly being TRBD1 (6 bases). Trimming pared 5 bases from V and 4 bases from J, leaving 12 bases between. The CDR3 contains 14 residues. Germline CDR1 reads SEHNR; CDR2 reads FQNEAQ (reference sequence). The CDR3 DNA reads as TGTGCCAGCAGCGCCTGGGGGCGCGGAAACACCATATATTTT. It encodes CASSAWGRGNTIYF.

The chain has TRBV29-1 and TRBJ2-1; the D gene is possibly TRBD2 (6 bases). Trimming removed 3 bases from V and 5 bases from J, with 23 bases in between. The germline V gene encodes CDR1 SQVTM and CDR2 ANQGSEA. This CDR3 is 17 amino acids long. As DNA, the CDR3 is TGCAGCGTTGACCCCTACTTAACATCCGGAGGGGACAATGAGCAGTTCTTC. Translation: CSVDPYLTSGGDNEQFF.

The chain joins TRBV5-1 to TRBJ1-1, with a possible D match to TRBD1 (6 bases). Germline CDR1 and CDR2: SGHRS and YFSETQ. V lost 0 bases, J lost 6 bases, and 15 bases lay in between. This CDR3 has 15 amino acids. The CDR3, as DNA: TGCGCCAGCAGCTTGGCCGGGGGGGGCGGGCCTGAAGCTTTCTTT. Its translation is CASSLAGGGGPEAFF.

The rearrangement joins TRBV4-3 to TRBJ2-3; D is unresolved. V lost 1 base, J lost 5 bases, and 13 bases lay in between. The CDR3 sequence is 15 residues long. CDR1 is LGHNA and CDR2 is YSLEER in the germline V gene. CDR3 sequence reads: CASSQVALPGDTQYF. The CDR3 region has the DNA TGCGCCAGCAGCCAAGTCGCTTTGCCGGGAGATACGCAGTATTTT.

The V gene is TRBV29-1, the J gene TRBJ1-1; possible D gene TRBD1, 6 bases. The V gene's germline CDR1 is SQVTM and CDR2 ANQGSEA. CDR3 size: 15 residues. V lost 7 bases and J 1 base, leaving 19 bases between the germline ends. CDR3 in amino acids: CSGIGQPGGNTEAFF. The CDR3 DNA follows: TGCAGCGGGATAGGACAGCCCGGTGGGAACACTGAAGCTTTCTTT.

This sequence joins TRBV11-3 and TRBJ1-2, with TRBD1 identical over 7 bases. Trimming at V came to 5 bases and at J to 2 bases, leaving 11 bases not matched to a gene. Germline CDR1 reads SGHNT; CDR2 reads YENEEA. The CDR3 is made up of 16 amino acids. CDR3 coding DNA: TGTGCCAGCAGCCTCGACAGGGAGTATACCAACTATGGCTACACCTTC. This translates into CASSLDREYTNYGYTF.

The chain links TRBV5-6 to TRBJ2-1; D ambiguous. Per the germline V gene, CDR1 is SGHDT and CDR2 is YYEEEE. The CDR3 sequence is 15 residues long. Trimming cost V 1 base and J 0 bases, with 8 bases left between them. Here the CDR3 reads CASSLLVSSYNEQFF. The DNA for the CDR3 is TGTGCCAGCAGCTTGCTGGTGAGCTCCTACAATGAGCAGTTCTTC.

This sequence joins TRBV9 and TRBJ2-5; 8 nucleotides line up with TRBD1. This CDR3 region has 16 residues. Germline V gene sequence: CDR1 SGDLS, CDR2 YYNGEE. Unmatched junction bases numbered 9, after V lost 0 bases and J lost 5 bases. The CDR3 DNA reads TGTGCCAGCAGCGTAGCACCGACAGGGGAGGTGGAGACCCAGTACTTC. Protein product: CASSVAPTGEVETQYF.

The rearrangement joins TRBV4-1 to TRBJ2-1; possibly TRBD2 for D (6 bases). This CDR3 spans 16 amino acids. The germline gives CDR1 MGHRA, CDR2 YSYEKL. V dropped 1 base and J dropped 9 bases, with 19 bases sitting between them. The CDR3 nucleotides read TGCGCCAGCAGCCAAGGGACGGGGCCACAAGCGGGTGAGCAGTTCTTC. Amino acid sequence: CASSQGTGPQAGEQFF.

This chain uses TRBV6-5 with TRBJ2-2; D remains ambiguous. V was cut by 4 bases and J by 5 bases, with 17 bases left in between. The CDR3 loop spans 16 amino acids. Germline V gene lookup returns CDR1 MNHEY and CDR2 SVGAGI. CDR3 loop: CASSLGRGARTGELFF. The DNA for the CDR3 is TGTGCCAGCAGTTTAGGAAGAGGAGCGAGGACCGGGGAGCTGTTTTTT.

The chain carries TRBV5-6 and TRBJ2-7; a possible D gene is TRBD2 (6 bases). The V end was cut by 1 base, the J end by 7 bases, with 18 bases between. This CDR3 spans 15 amino acids. The V gene's germline CDR1 is SGHDT and CDR2 YYEEEE. CDR3 sequence: CASSLLRGVGREQYF. The CDR3 nucleotides are TGTGCCAGCAGCTTGCTGCGGGGAGTAGGAAGAGAGCAGTACTTC.

The chain links TRBV2 to TRBJ2-5, with 10 bases fitting TRBD2. Germline V gives CDR1 SNHLY, CDR2 FYNNEI. The CDR3 consists of 12 residues. The junction had 3 bases not matched to a gene; V was cut back by 11 bases and J by 3 bases. DNA for the CDR3: TGTGCCGGCGGGACTAGCGAAGAGACCCAGTACTTC. Protein: CAGGTSEETQYF.

The chain recombines TRBV7-9 with TRBJ2-1, with 8 bases fitting TRBD2. CDR1 is SEHNR, CDR2 FQNEAQ, per germline (reference sequence). V shed 5 bases and J 10 bases; nucleotides not matched to a gene: 7. The CDR3 spans 13 residues. The CDR3 here is CASSPSPSGEQFF. For the CDR3, the DNA is TGTGCCAGCAGCCCCTCTCCTAGCGGGGAGCAGTTCTTC.

The CDR3 is CSGIQDYEQYF. Here the CDR3 DNA reads TGCAGCGGAATACAGGACTACGAGCAGTACTTC. This chain joins TRBV29-1 and TRBJ2-7; D perhaps matches TRBD1 (5 bases). From germline, CDR1 is SQVTM and CDR2 ANQGSEA. Trimming left V 7 bases short and J 3 bases short, with 10 bases between. This CDR3 has 11 residues.